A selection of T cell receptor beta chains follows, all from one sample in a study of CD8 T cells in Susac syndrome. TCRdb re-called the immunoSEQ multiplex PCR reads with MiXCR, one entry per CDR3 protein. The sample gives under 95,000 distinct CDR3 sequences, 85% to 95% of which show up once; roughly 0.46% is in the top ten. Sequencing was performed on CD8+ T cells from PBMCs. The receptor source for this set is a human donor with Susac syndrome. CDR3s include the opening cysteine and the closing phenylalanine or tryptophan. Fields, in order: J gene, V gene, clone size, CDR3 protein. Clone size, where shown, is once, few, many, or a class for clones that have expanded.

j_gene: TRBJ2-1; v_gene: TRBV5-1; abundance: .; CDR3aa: CASSFESSGEEQFF
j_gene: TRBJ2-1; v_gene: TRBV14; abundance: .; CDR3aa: CASSQGFGNEQFF
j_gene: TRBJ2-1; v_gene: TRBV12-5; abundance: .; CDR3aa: CASAPSSWATYNEQFF
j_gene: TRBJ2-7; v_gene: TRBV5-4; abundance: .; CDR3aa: CASSLYGYEQYF
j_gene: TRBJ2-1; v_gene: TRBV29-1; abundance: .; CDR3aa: CSVEDATSGSYEQFF
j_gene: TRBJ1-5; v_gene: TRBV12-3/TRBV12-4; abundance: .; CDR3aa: CASSLGTPSGAQHF
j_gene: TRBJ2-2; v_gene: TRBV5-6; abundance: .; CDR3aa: CASSKGTPTGELFF
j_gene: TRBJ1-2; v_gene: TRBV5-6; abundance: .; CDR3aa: CASSLGTGHGYTF
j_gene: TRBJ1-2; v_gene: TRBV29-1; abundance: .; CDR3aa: CSGGDGDGYTF
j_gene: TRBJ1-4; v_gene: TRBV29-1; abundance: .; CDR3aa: CSAVEGVEEKLFF
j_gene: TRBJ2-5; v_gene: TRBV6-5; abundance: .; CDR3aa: CASSYGTGQETQYF
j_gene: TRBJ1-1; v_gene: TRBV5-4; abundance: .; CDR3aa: CASSPADGLEAFF
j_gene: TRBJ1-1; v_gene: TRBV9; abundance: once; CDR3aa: CASSPYSGGNTEAFF
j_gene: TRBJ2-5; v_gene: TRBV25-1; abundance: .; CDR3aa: CASRAHQETQYF
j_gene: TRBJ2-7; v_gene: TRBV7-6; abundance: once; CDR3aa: CASSQGAGQGAYEQYF
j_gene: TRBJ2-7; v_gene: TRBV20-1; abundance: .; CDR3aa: CSARGLAALYEQYF
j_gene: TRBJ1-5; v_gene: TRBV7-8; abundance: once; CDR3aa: CASSLSHRGTGNQPQHF
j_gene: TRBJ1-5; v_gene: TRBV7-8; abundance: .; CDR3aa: CASSPGGDNQPQHF
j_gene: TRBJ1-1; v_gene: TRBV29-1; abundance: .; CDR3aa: CSVEGQGSSTEAFF
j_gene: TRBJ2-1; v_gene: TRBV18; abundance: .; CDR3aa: CASSNSKSDNEQFF
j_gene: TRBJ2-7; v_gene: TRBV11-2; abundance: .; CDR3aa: CASSNAGAGGSYEQYF
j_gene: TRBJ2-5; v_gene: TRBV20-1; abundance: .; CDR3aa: CSAEFGETQYF
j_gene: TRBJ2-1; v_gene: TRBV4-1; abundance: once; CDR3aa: CASSPPGQGGNNEQFF
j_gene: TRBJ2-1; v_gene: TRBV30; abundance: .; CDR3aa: CAWSVGTGGYNEQFF
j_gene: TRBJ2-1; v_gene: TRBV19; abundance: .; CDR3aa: CASSLAGFGDEQFF
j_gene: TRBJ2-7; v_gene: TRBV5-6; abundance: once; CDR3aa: CASSLLVAYEQYF
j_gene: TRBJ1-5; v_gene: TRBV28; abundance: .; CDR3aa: CASSWVQGSDQPQHF
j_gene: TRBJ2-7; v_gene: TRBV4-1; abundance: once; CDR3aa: CASSQEAAAYEQYF
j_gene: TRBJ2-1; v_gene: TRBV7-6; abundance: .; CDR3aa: CASSLDPTSDEQFF
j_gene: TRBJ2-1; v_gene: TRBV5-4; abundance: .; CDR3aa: CASSLGLATNEQFF
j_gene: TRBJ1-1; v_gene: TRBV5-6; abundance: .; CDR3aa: CASSFTEDLLYSSPEAFF
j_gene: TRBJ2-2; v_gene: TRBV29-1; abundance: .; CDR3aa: CSSITSTGELFF
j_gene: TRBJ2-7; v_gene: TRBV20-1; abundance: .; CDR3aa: CSARLAGYEQYF
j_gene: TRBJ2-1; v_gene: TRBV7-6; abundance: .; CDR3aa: CASSTASEEQFF
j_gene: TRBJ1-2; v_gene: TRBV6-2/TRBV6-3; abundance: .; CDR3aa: CASSYWQGRENGYTF
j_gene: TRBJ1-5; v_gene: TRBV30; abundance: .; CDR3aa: CAWMRQVRNQPQHF
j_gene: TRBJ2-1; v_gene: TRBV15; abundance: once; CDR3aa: CATSTKDRDHEQFF
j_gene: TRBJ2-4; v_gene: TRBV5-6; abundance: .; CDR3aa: CASSLQLWGAKNIQYF
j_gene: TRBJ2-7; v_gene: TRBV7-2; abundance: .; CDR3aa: CASSITGGRGNEGNYEQYF
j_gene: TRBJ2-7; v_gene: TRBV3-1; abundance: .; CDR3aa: CASSQDGGLAGYEQYF
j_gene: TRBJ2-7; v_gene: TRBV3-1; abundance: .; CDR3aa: CASSQDRDFTYEQYF
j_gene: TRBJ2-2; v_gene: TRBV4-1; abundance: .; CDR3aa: CASSQDWVEAGELFF
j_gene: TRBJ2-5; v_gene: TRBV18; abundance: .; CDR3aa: CASSPEGQNQETQYF
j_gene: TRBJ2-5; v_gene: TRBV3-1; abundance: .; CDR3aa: CASSQEGGYQETQYF